The clone carrying this T cell receptor (beta chain) showed up many times. These data are taken from a study of CD8+CD57+ T cells in acquired aplastic anemia. Study details: CD4+ and CD8+ cells, once sorted, gave DNA averaging roughly 3 ug.

There are 16 residues in the CDR3. Germline assignment: CDR1 LGHDT and CDR2 YNNKEL (reference sequence). Trimming removed 4 bases from V and 1 base from J; junction bases left unmatched: 7. Genomic DNA templated the TCR beta VDJ and CDR3 profiling. TCRdb ran MiXCR on the reads and lists one entry per CDR3 protein. This sample has 200,000 to 250,000 distinct CDR3 sequences, with roughly 35% found just once. The chain employs TRBV3-1 and TRBJ2-7; 10 nucleotides align to TRBD2. The source of this sequence is a human donor in good health, serving as a control. Sequencing was carried out using sorted CD4+, CD8+, or CD8+CD57+ T cells (not recorded which) from PBMCs. The CDR3 loop is CASSPTSGTGSYEQYF. The CDR3 bases are TGTGCCAGCAGCCCTACTAGCGGGACAGGTTCCTACGAGCAGTACTTC.